What follows are 24 T cell receptor beta chains derived from one specimen sequenced in a study of blood T cells in healthy people across ages. Then a second PCR, running about 6 to 12 cycles, was carried out with a sample-barcoded 5' primer and a J-beta primer mix. TCRdb redid the calling of the 5' RACE reads with MiXCR, one entry per CDR3 protein. The sample shows more than 800,000 distinct CDR3 sequences, over 35% of them seen only once. The source material was blood. All receptors derive from an older woman in good health.

The chain links TRBV15 to TRBJ2-5; 8 bases line up with TRBD2. Near its end, the DNA agrees better with TRBJ2-7, so the J call may be wrong. The CDR3 is made up of 13 amino acids. CDR1 is LNHNV and CDR2 is YYDKDF in the germline V gene (reference sequence). CDR3 sequence (DNA): TGTGCCACCAGCAGTAGACGGGAGGGCGAGCAGTACTTC. Translated: CATSSRREGEQYF.

The chain joins TRBV6-1 to TRBJ1-1; possibly TRBD1 for D (5 bases). V lost 2 bases and J lost 4, with 14 bases in between. The CDR3 is 15 amino acids. CDR1 MNHNS and CDR2 SASEGT come from the germline V gene. The CDR3 sequence is CASSEMSGLFTEAFF. The DNA of the CDR3 is TGTGCCAGCAGTGAAATGTCGGGACTGTTCACTGAAGCTTTCTTT.

The V gene is TRBV29-1, the J gene TRBJ2-4, with TRBD1 identical over 8 bases. The J call is in doubt because the DNA end fits TRBJ2-7 better. The V gene's germline CDR1 is SQVTM and CDR2 ANQGSEA. The CDR3 is 13 amino acids. The DNA of the CDR3 is TGCAGCGCACGGACAGGGCAGAGGTACGAGCAGTACTTC. Protein product: CSARTGQRYEQYF.

The V call is TRBV15, the J call TRBJ2-7, with 7 bases fitting TRBD1. Germline V CDR1 and CDR2: LNHNV, YYDKDF (reference sequence). This CDR3 spans 15 amino acids. J gave up 5 bases and V 5 bases, and 12 bases lay outside the gene matches. CDR3 nucleotide sequence: TGTGCCACCAGCGCAGCTCGAGGACAGGCCCACGAGCAGTACTTC. Its protein product is CATSAARGQAHEQYF.

The rearrangement joins TRBV2 to TRBJ1-2; D is perhaps TRBD1 (5 bases). Trimming took off 7 bases at V and 5 bases at J, with 14 bases between the two ends. CDR1 and CDR2 (germline): SNHLY, FYNNEI. The CDR3 has 13 residues. The CDR3 nucleotides read TGTGCCAGCAAGTGGCAGGGTTCGTATGGCTACACCTTC. Translating it yields CASKWQGSYGYTF.

CDR3 DNA: TGTGCCAGCAGTTGGCAGTATGAGCAGTTCTTC. Protein sequence: CASSWQYEQFF. The genes are TRBV2 and TRBJ2-1; D unresolved. The CDR3 is made up of 11 amino acids. Germline V gene sequence: CDR1 SNHLY, CDR2 FYNNEI. V gave up 5 bases and J gave up 8 bases, with 7 bases separating them.

Turning to this clonotype: Its ends do not fully match the called genes, so a read error is possible. The chain has TRBV5-1 and TRBJ2-5; 7 bases map to TRBD2. Germline V lookup: CDR1 SGHRS, CDR2 YFSETQ. This CDR3 has 17 amino acids. CDR3 nucleotide sequence: TGCGCCAGCAGCTTGGAGTCTCTCGGGAGGATGGGGGAGACCCAGTATTTC. This gives the protein CASSLESLGRMGETQYF.

This clonotype was detected a few times. V usage is TRBV20-1 and J usage is TRBJ2-5, with 9 bases lining up with TRBD1. Trimming took 2 bases from V and 4 from J; bases not matched to a gene: 17. The CDR3 totals 18 residues. CDR1 and CDR2 (germline): DFQATT, SNEGSKA (reference sequence). CDR3 protein: CSARSFPGPDRGRETQYF. DNA for the CDR3: TGCAGTGCTAGAAGCTTCCCGGGCCCGGACAGGGGTCGAGAGACCCAGTACTTC.

This clonotype showed up just a few times. This chain connects TRBV7-9 to TRBJ1-4, with 7 bases identical to TRBD1. V trimming: 4 bases; J trimming: 8 bases; junction bases outside the gene matches: 4. Germline V gives CDR1 SEHNR, CDR2 FQNEAQ (reference sequence). The CDR3 consists of 13 residues. CDR3 region: CASSSGGLEKLFF. The CDR3 nucleotides read TGTGCCAGCAGCTCAGGGGGTTTGGAAAAACTGTTTTTT.

This clonotype occurred once. The chain carries TRBV2 and TRBJ2-1; 9 bases are a match to TRBD2. From germline, CDR1 is SNHLY and CDR2 FYNNEI. This CDR3 spans 16 amino acids. V trimming: 7 bases; J trimming: 7 bases; junction bases outside the gene matches: 14. This CDR3 is CASKGLGREGPNEQFF. The DNA for the CDR3 is TGTGCCAGCAAGGGTCTAGGGCGGGAGGGCCCGAATGAGCAGTTCTTC.

J is TRBJ2-5 and V is TRBV20-1, with 8 bases lining up with TRBD2. CDR1 and CDR2 (germline): DFQATT, SNEGSKA (reference sequence). The CDR3 has 14 residues. J gave up 4 bases and V 0 bases, and 4 bases lay outside the gene matches. The CDR3 region is CSAREGTSGETQYF. The DNA of the CDR3 is TGCAGTGCTAGAGAGGGAACTAGCGGAGAGACCCAGTACTTC.

This clonotype was seen a few times. This sequence joins TRBV4-2 and TRBJ1-4; no clear D gene. Trimming took off 0 bases at V and 0 bases at J, with 11 bases between the two ends. This CDR3 region has 17 residues. Germline CDR1 and CDR2: LGHNA and YNFKEQ. The CDR3 DNA reads as TGTGCCAGCAGCCAAGACCCTGACCGAACAACTAATGAAAAACTGTTTTTT. Translation gives CASSQDPDRTTNEKLFF.

In this sample, this clonotype turned up a few times. The chain uses TRBV14 and TRBJ2-1, with a tentative D call TRBD2 (6 bases). Trimming took 3 bases from V and 7 from J, leaving 13 bases between them. The CDR3 totals 14 residues. Germline V lookup: CDR1 SGHDN, CDR2 FVKESK. The CDR3: CASSHFLATNEQFF. The DNA for the CDR3 is TGTGCCAGCAGCCATTTCCTAGCGACGAATGAGCAGTTCTTC.

The chain is built from TRBV18 and TRBJ2-1; D not resolved. Germline CDR1 and CDR2: KGHSH and LQKENI. V was shortened by 1 base and J by 3 bases, with 13 bases between the two germline ends. The CDR3 consists of 16 residues. This CDR3 is CASSPLAPTNYNEQFF. The CDR3 DNA is TGTGCCAGCTCACCACTGGCCCCCACTAACTACAATGAGCAGTTCTTC.

The CDR3 DNA follows: TGTGCCAGCAGCTCGCAGACTAGCGGGATGGGGCATGAGCAGTACTTC. This encodes CASSSQTSGMGHEQYF. V is TRBV11-2 and J is TRBJ2-7; TRBD2 agrees at 11 bases. Germline V gene lookup returns CDR1 SGHAT and CDR2 FQNNGV. J gave up 7 bases and V 4 bases, and 12 bases lay outside the gene matches. This CDR3 contains 16 residues. The full variable domain, with the rest looked up from reference TRBV11-2 and TRBJ2-7, is EAGVAQSPRYKIIEKRQSVAFWCNPISGHATLYWYQQILGQGPKLLIQFQNNGVVDDSQLPKDRFSAERLKGVDSTLKIQPAKLEDSAVYLCASSSQTSGMGHEQYFGPGTRLTVT.

This clonotype was seen only a few times. The gene calls are TRBV6-5 and TRBJ1-2, with a possible D match to TRBD1 (6 bases). Trimming removed 0 bases at V and 7 bases at J, with 9 bases between. The length of the CDR3 is 13 residues. Per the germline V gene, CDR1 is MNHEY and CDR2 is SVGAGI. CDR3 region: CASSYSPGVGYTF. DNA for the CDR3: TGTGCCAGCAGTTACTCCCCAGGGGTTGGCTACACCTTC.

The J gene is TRBJ2-1, the V gene TRBV21-1; the DNA was not used to check the table's D call, TRBD2. TRBV21-1 is shown as a pseudogene. The CDR3 extends over 16 amino acids. Written as DNA, the CDR3 is TGTGCTAGCCCTGGGGTGGGGAGCTTAACCTACAATGAGCAGTTCTTC. This translates into CASPGVGSLTYNEQFF.

This clonotype was picked up many times. Germline and junction disagree at one end, which may indicate a read error. The chain is built from TRBV5-1 and TRBJ2-7, with 13 bases matching TRBD2. The CDR3 is 15 amino acids. The germline V gene has CDR1 SGHRS and CDR2 YFSETQ. CDR3 protein: CASSPGLAGVGEQYF. CDR3 DNA: TGTGCCAGCAGTCCAGGACTAGCGGGAGTCGGCGAGCAGTACTTC.

V is TRBV6-5 and J is TRBJ2-1; D unclear. Germline V gives CDR1 MNHEY, CDR2 SVGAGI. Trimming cost V 0 bases and J 8 bases, with 14 bases left between them. The CDR3 is 15 amino acids. The CDR3 region is CASSYSNGPRDEQFF. CDR3 coding DNA: TGTGCCAGCAGTTACTCGAATGGGCCTAGGGATGAGCAGTTCTTC.

V is TRBV25-1 and J is TRBJ2-3; 8 bases map to TRBD1. V lost 4 bases, J lost 2 bases, and 5 bases stayed unmatched. The length of the CDR3 is 15 residues. Germline V gene sequence: CDR1 MGHDK, CDR2 SYGVNS. CDR3 sequence (DNA): TGTGCCAGCAGTGGCCAGGGGGCGTACACAGATACGCAGTATTTT. Its translation is CASSGQGAYTDTQYF.

Comments on this clonotype: One end of the junction does not line up with germline, which may come from a read error. This chain connects TRBV30 to TRBJ2-3, with D maybe TRBD2 (5 bases). Germline V gene lookup returns CDR1 GTSNPN and CDR2 SVGIG (reference sequence). This CDR3 is 15 amino acids long. The CDR3 region is CAWSPLGVGEDTQYF. DNA of the CDR3: TGTGCCTGGAGTCCGCTCGGGGTGGGAGAAGATACACAGTATTTT.

This clonotype was found a few times. V is TRBV10-3 and J is TRBJ2-3; 10 bases map to TRBD2. After removal of 11 bases from V and 3 bases from J, the junction contained 5 bases not matched to a gene. The CDR3 sequence is 13 residues long. In germline, CDR1 is ENHRY, CDR2 SYGVKD. The CDR3 DNA reads TGTGCCCTCTCTAGCGGGAGTACAGATACGCAGTATTTT. This encodes CALSSGSTDTQYF.

This clonotype was observed a few times. The chain has TRBV20-1 and TRBJ2-5; a weak D match, TRBD1 (6 bases). V was pared by 5 bases and J by 11 bases, with 24 bases between. This CDR3 region has 14 residues. Germline V gene lookup returns CDR1 DFQATT and CDR2 SNEGSKA (reference sequence). The chain's CDR3 is CSAPPRGGTNEQYF. CDR3 DNA: TGCAGTGCTCCCCCCCGAGGGGGAACCAATGAGCAGTACTTC.

This clonotype was detected only a few times. CDR3 sequence: CASYSNTEAFF. CDR3 DNA sequence: TGTGCCAGTTACTCGAACACTGAAGCTTTCTTT. V usage is TRBV7-9 and J usage is TRBJ1-1, with unresolved D. Per germline, CDR1 SEHNR and CDR2 FQNEAQ (reference sequence). This CDR3 contains 11 residues. Between the trimmed V and J ends, which lost 9 bases and 1 base, there was a span of 6 bases.